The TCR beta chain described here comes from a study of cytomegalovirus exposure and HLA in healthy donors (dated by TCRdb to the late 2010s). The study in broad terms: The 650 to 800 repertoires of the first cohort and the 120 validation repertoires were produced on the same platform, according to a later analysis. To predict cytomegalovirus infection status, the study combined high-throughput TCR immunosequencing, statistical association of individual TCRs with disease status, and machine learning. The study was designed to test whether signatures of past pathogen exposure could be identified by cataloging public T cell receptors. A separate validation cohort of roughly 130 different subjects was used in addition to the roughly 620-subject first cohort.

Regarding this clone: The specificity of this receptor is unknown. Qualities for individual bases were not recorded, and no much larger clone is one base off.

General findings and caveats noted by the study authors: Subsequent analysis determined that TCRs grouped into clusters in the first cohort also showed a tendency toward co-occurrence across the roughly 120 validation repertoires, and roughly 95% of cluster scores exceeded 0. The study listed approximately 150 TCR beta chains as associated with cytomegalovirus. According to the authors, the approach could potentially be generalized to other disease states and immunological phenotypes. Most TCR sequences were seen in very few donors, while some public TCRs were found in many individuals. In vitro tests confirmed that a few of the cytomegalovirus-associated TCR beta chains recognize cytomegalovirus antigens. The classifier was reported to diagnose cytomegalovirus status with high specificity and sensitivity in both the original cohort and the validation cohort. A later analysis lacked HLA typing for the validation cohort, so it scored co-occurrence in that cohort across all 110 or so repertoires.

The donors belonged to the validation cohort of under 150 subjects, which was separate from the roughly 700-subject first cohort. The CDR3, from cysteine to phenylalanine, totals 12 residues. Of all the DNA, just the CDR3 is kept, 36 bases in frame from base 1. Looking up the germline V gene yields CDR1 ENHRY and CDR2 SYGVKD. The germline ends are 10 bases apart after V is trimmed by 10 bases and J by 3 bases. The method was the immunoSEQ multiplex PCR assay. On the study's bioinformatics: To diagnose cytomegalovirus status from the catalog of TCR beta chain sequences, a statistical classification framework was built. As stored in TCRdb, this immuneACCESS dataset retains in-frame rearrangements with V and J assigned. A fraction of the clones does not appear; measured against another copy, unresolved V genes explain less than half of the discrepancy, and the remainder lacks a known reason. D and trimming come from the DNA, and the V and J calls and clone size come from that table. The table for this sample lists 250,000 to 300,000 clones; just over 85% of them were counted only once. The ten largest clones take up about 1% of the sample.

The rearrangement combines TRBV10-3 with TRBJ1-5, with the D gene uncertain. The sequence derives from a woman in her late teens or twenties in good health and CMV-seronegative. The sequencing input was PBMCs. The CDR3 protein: CATAFDNQPQHF. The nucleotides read TGTGCCACCGCGTTCGACAATCAGCCCCAGCATTTT.